A single sample gave rise to the 25 T cell receptor beta chains below, sequenced in a study of read filtering for tumor transcriptome and immune sequencing. The library was built from around 380 ng RNA with molecular barcoded adaptors for alpha/delta and beta/gamma chains. One entry per CDR3 protein results from TCRdb running MiXCR on the reads. The sample yields 30,000 to 40,000 distinct CDR3 sequences, roughly 10% seen once. Sequenced: a population of CD138-negative cells sorted from bone marrow. These receptors all come from a donor aged 40 or older with multiple myeloma.

This clonotype was observed many times. The chain joins TRBV11-2 to TRBJ2-2; perhaps TRBD1 as D (5 bases). Germline V gives CDR1 SGHAT, CDR2 FQNNGV. The length of the CDR3 is 14 residues. Trimming removed 10 bases from V and 6 bases from J, with 18 bases in between. CDR3 protein: CATRDWVWAGELFF. CDR3 bases: TGTGCCACCAGGGATTGGGTATGGGCCGGGGAGCTGTTTTTT.

This clonotype occurred many times. The chain carries TRBV5-6 and TRBJ2-1, with 7 bases matching TRBD1. Germline-derived CDR1 and CDR2 are SGHDT and YYEEEE. The V gene end was trimmed by 4 bases and the J gene end by 2 bases; junction bases not matched to a gene: 3. This CDR3 spans 14 amino acids. In DNA, the CDR3 is TGTGCCAGCAGCCCCGACAGGGCCTACAATGAGCAGTTCTTC. This codes for CASSPDRAYNEQFF.

In this sample, this clonotype turned up many times. This rearrangement joins TRBV5-1 to TRBJ2-3, with D hard to call. The V and J ends lost 7 bases and 0 bases respectively, with 6 bases between them. Germline V gene data show CDR1 as SGHRS and CDR2 as YFSETQ. The CDR3 covers 12 residues. The CDR3 nucleotides are TGCGCCAGCGGAAGGAGCACAGATACGCAGTATTTT. Amino acid sequence: CASGRSTDTQYF.

There are many counts of this clonotype. This chain uses TRBV5-5 with TRBJ2-5; a weak D match, TRBD2 (5 bases). Trimming took off 4 bases at V and 4 bases at J, with 11 bases between the two ends. This CDR3 region has 13 residues. Germline V lookup: CDR1 SGHKS, CDR2 YYEKEE (reference sequence). CDR3 residues: CASSIRLSETQYF. For the CDR3, the DNA is TGTGCCAGCAGCATACGACTATCAGAGACCCAGTACTTC. The entire variable domain, with the rest obtained from reference TRBV5-5 and TRBJ2-5, is as follows: DAGVTQSPTHLIKTRGQQVTLRCSPISGHKSVSWYQQVLGQGPQFIFQYYEKEERGRGNFPDRFSARQFPNYSSELNVNALLLGDSALYLCASSIRLSETQYFGPGTRLLVL.

The rearrangement joins TRBV11-3 to TRBJ2-5, with 7 bases matching TRBD2. The CDR3 has 14 residues. Germline V lookup: CDR1 SGHNT, CDR2 YENEEA. The V gene end was trimmed by 7 bases and the J gene end by 4 bases; junction bases not matched to a gene: 9. The CDR3 DNA reads as TGTGCCAGCACCCTGGGGAGGGCCTCAGAGACCCAGTACTTC. Encoded protein: CASTLGRASETQYF.

This clonotype was seen many times. This chain uses TRBV6-5 with TRBJ2-2; D uncertain. V dropped 8 bases and J dropped 5 bases, with 9 bases sitting between them. The V gene's germline CDR1 is MNHEY and CDR2 SVGAGI. This CDR3 is 12 amino acids long. The CDR3 sequence is CASGRITGELFF. CDR3 DNA: TGTGCCAGCGGTAGGATTACCGGGGAGCTGTTTTTT.

This clonotype was observed at least ten times. V gene TRBV5-1 combines with J gene TRBJ2-3; D possibly matches TRBD1 or TRBD2 (5 bases each). The CDR3 extends over 14 amino acids. Trimming shortened V by 4 bases and J by 6 bases, and 15 bases separated the two germline ends. Germline values: CDR1 SGHRS, CDR2 YFSETQ. CDR3 nucleotides: TGCGCCAGCAGCAGGGGACCGCCGGAGGATACGCAGTATTTT. Protein sequence: CASSRGPPEDTQYF.

The sample holds many counts of this clonotype. The V call is TRBV6-5, the J call TRBJ2-2; 8 bases map to TRBD2. This CDR3 region has 15 residues. From germline, CDR1 is MNHEY and CDR2 SVGAGI. The V segment lost 10 bases and the J segment 4 bases; nucleotides outside the gene matches: 11. The DNA for the CDR3 is TGTGCCACCCTTGGTAGCGGGGAAATCACCGGGGAGCTGTTTTTT. Protein: CATLGSGEITGELFF.

This clonotype was detected a few times. A much bigger clone sits one base away, suggesting this may be a read error. This chain uses TRBV28 with TRBJ2-3; possible D gene TRBD1, 6 bases. The V end was cut by 2 bases, the J end by 0 bases, with 15 bases between. Germline V gene lookup returns CDR1 MDHEN and CDR2 SYDVKM. CDR3 length equals 17 residues. The CDR3 coding sequence is TGTGCCAGCAGTTTACTGGGGGCCGCCATTAGCACAGATACGCAGTATTTT. Amino acid sequence: CASSLLGAAISTDTQYF.

There are many counts of this clonotype. The chain has TRBV6-1 and TRBJ1-2; D is unresolved. Trimming took off 1 base at V and 6 bases at J, with 15 bases between the two ends. Germline V lookup: CDR1 MNHNS, CDR2 SASEGT. The CDR3 has 15 amino acids. The CDR3 DNA reads TGTGCCAGCAGTGAAGGCATGGATCCTCTCGATGGCTACACCTTC. Amino acids: CASSEGMDPLDGYTF.

There are many counts of this clonotype. The V call is TRBV6-6, the J call TRBJ2-6, with TRBD1 matching 11 bases. The CDR3 is 16 amino acids. Unmatched junction bases numbered 8, after V lost 9 bases and J lost 4 bases. The germline CDR1 and CDR2 sequences are MNHNY and SVGAGI (reference sequence). The CDR3 DNA reads as TGTGCCAGTCGGACAGGGGGCGCTTCGGGGGCCAACGTCCTGACTTTC. Translated, it gives CASRTGGASGANVLTF.

This clonotype was seen repeatedly, ten times or more. The CDR3 loop is CASTRSPSGYEQYF. The CDR3 DNA reads TGTGCCAGCACTAGAAGTCCTAGCGGTTACGAGCAGTACTTC. The chain is built from TRBV3-1 and TRBJ2-7; 7 positions match TRBD2. Germline CDR1 is LGHDT and CDR2 is YNNKEL (reference sequence). CDR3 length: 14 residues. V lost 7 bases to trimming and J lost 4 bases; unmatched junction nucleotides: 10.

Remarks on this clonotype: A much larger clone is a single base away; this may be a read error. This chain joins TRBV12-3 or TRBV12-4 and TRBJ2-4, with D perhaps matching TRBD2 (7 bases). The CDR3 runs to 12 residues. The CDR3 DNA reads as TGTGCCGGCAGTTCCCCCGGGGGGCGCGTGGACTTC. Amino acids: CAGSSPGGRVDF.

This clonotype was counted many times. At one end the junction does not follow the germline gene, possibly because of a read error. The chain employs TRBV7-7 and TRBJ2-1; D is tentatively TRBD1 or TRBD2 (5 bases each). CDR3 size: 14 residues. Germline assignment: CDR1 SSHAT and CDR2 FNYEAQ (reference sequence). In DNA form, the CDR3 reads TGTGCTAGCAGCTTAGGGGACGAATACAATGAGCAGTTCTTC. Translating it yields CASSLGDEYNEQFF.

This clonotype was detected many times. The chain couples TRBV29-1 to TRBJ2-4; a possible D gene is TRBD1 (5 bases). The CDR3 sequence is 15 residues long. Germline CDR1 SQVTM, CDR2 ANQGSEA. Trimming took 0 bases from V and 2 from J, leaving 11 bases between them. The chain's CDR3 is CSVEEGARTKNIQYF. The CDR3 nucleotides read TGCAGCGTTGAAGAAGGGGCTAGGACCAAAAACATTCAGTACTTC.

To note about this clonotype: As the CDR3 is not closed by the conserved phenylalanine or tryptophan, this likely results from a read error. The rearrangement uses TRBV7-2 and TRBJ2-1; D is possibly TRBD2 (7 bases). V lost 1 base and J lost 9, with 19 bases in between. The CDR3 loop spans 16 amino acids. Germline CDR1 reads SGHTA; CDR2 reads FQGNSA. CDR3 residues: CASSLVPDGGPTEQFL. In DNA, the CDR3 is TGTGCCAGCAGCTTAGTCCCGGACGGGGGGCCTACTGAGCAGTTCCTC.

This clonotype has a count of ten or more. The chain employs TRBV7-6 and TRBJ2-7; the D gene is possibly TRBD1 (6 bases). The CDR3 has 14 amino acids. Trimming cost V 0 bases and J 2 bases, with 8 bases left between them. From germline, CDR1 is SGHVS and CDR2 FNYEAQ. The CDR3 region has the DNA TGTGCCAGCAGCTTAGCGACAGGAGCCTACGAGCAGTACTTC. Translating it yields CASSLATGAYEQYF.

This clonotype was detected only a few times. CDR3: CAATGTGPLFQETQYF. The CDR3, as DNA: TGTGCCGCAACCGGGACAGGACCACTGTTCCAAGAGACCCAGTACTTC. The chain combines TRBV7-9 with TRBJ2-5; 8 nucleotides match TRBD1. This CDR3 region has 16 residues. The V gene end was trimmed by 11 bases and the J gene end by 1 base; junction bases not matched to a gene: 15. The germline V gene has CDR1 SEHNR and CDR2 FQNEAQ (reference sequence).

To note about this clonotype: A much larger clone sits a single nucleotide away, making a read error possible. The chain carries TRBV11-2 and TRBJ2-5, with D tentatively TRBD2 (5 bases). The CDR3 runs to 12 residues. With 8 bases removed from V and 5 bases from J, the gap between germline ends came to 12 bases. The germline CDR1 and CDR2 sequences are SGHAT and FQNNGV. CDR3 bases: TGTGCCAGCGGAGGTGGGATGGAGACCCAGTACTTC. Residues: CASGGGMETQYF.

This clonotype was observed a few times. The chain recombines TRBV20-1 with TRBJ1-1; D may be TRBD1 (5 bases). V shed 2 bases and J shed 1 base, with 8 bases lying between them. The CDR3 length is 13 residues. Germline CDR1 DFQATT, CDR2 SNEGSKA (reference sequence). In DNA, the CDR3 is TGCAGTGCTAGATCAACAGGGAACACTGAAGCTTTCTTT. This gives the protein CSARSTGNTEAFF.

To note about this clonotype: A much larger clone lies one base from this, so it may be a read error. The V call is TRBV12-3 or TRBV12-4, the J call TRBJ1-1; a possible D gene is TRBD1 (6 bases). The CDR3 runs 16 residues. For the CDR3, the DNA is TGTGCCAGCAGCTGGGCGGGGGGCCGATTGAACACTGAAGCTCTCTTT. Translation: CASSWAGGRLNTEALF.

The chain joins TRBV28 to TRBJ2-1; TRBD1 or TRBD2 may be the D gene (5 bases each). V gave up 5 bases and J gave up 0 bases, with 14 bases separating them. Germline CDR1 and CDR2: MDHEN and SYDVKM. The CDR3 runs to 16 residues. Here the CDR3 DNA reads TGTGCCAGCAGTGAACCGGGACGCCTCTCCTACAATGAGCAGTTCTTC. Translating it yields CASSEPGRLSYNEQFF.

The chain is built from TRBV6-6 and TRBJ2-7; either TRBD1 or TRBD2 may supply D (5 bases each). The CDR3 extends over 13 amino acids. Deletions cut 3 bases from V and 2 bases from J, with 8 bases between. CDR1 MNHNY and CDR2 SVGAGI come from the germline V gene (reference sequence). CDR3 nucleotide sequence: TGTGCCAGCAGTTATTTGGGACCCTACGAGCAGTACTTC. Amino acid sequence: CASSYLGPYEQYF.

The table lists this clonotype with many counts. The chain joins TRBV12-3 or TRBV12-4 to TRBJ1-5, with TRBD1 identical over 7 bases. V trimming: 2 bases; J trimming: 4 bases; junction bases outside the gene matches: 11. This CDR3 has 17 residues. The CDR3, as DNA: TGTGCCAGCAGTTTAAATATGGGACAGAAAAGGAATCAGCCCCAGCATTTT. Amino acids: CASSLNMGQKRNQPQHF.

Details on this clonotype: A much larger clone differs by one base, so this may be a read error. The chain is built from TRBV5-6 and TRBJ1-1, with D possibly matching TRBD1 (6 bases). V lost 0 bases, J lost 1 base, and 7 bases lay in between. Germline V gene data show CDR1 as SGHDT and CDR2 as YYEEEE. This CDR3 is 14 amino acids long. The CDR3 here is CASSLVQGNTEAFF. CDR3 nucleotides: TGTGCCAGCAGCTTGGTACAGGGGAACACTGAAGCTTTCTTT. The entire variable domain, with the rest obtained from reference TRBV5-6 and TRBJ1-1, is as follows: DAGVTQSPTHLIKTRGQQVTLRCSPKSGHDTVSWYQQALGQGPQFIFQYYEEEERQRGNFPDRFSGHQFPNYSSELNVNALLLGDSALYLCASSLVQGNTEAFFGQGTRLTVV.